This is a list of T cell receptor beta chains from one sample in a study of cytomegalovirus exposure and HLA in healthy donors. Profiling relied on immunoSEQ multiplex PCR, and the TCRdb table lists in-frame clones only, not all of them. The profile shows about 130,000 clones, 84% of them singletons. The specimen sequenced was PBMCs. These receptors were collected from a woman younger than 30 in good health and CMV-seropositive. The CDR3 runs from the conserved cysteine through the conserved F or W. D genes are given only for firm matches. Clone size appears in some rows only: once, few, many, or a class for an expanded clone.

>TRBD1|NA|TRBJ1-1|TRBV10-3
CAISENGDRFTNTEAFF
TGTGCCATCAGTGAAAATGGGGACAGGTTCACGAACACTGAAGCTTTCTTT
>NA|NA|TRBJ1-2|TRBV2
CASSDPEPHF
TGTGCCAGCAGTGACCCCGAGCCCCACTTC
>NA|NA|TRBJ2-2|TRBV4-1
CASSQTGGGELFF
TGCGCCAGCAGCCAAACCGGAGGCGGGGAGCTGTTTTTT
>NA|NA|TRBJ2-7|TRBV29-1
CSVVGGGPDEQYF
TGCAGCGTTGTTGGGGGGGGCCCCGACGAGCAGTACTTC
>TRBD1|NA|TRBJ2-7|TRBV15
CATSGDRAHEQYF
TGTGCCACCAGCGGCGACAGGGCCCACGAGCAGTACTTC
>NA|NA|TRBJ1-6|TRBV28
CASSFSDRPNSPLHF
TGTGCCAGCAGCTTTTCCGACAGGCCCAATTCACCCCTCCACTTT
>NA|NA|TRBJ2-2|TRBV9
CASSERMPGLEPGELFF
TGTGCCAGCAGCGAGCGAATGCCGGGACTCGAGCCCGGGGAGCTGTTTTTT
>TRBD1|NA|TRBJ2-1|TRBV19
CASTPSWGQGYNEQFF
TGTGCCAGTACCCCCTCCTGGGGACAGGGCTACAATGAGCAGTTCTTC
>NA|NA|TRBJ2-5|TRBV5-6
CASSLTGPTQYF
TGTGCCAGCAGCTTGACAGGTCCGACCCAGTACTTC
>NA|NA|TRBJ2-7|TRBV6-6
CASSTPQVPYEQYF
TGTGCCAGCAGTACCCCGCAGGTTCCTTACGAGCAGTACTTC
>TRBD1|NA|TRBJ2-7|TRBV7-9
CASSLGTGYHEQYF
TGTGCCAGCAGCTTAGGGACAGGGTACCACGAGCAGTACTTC
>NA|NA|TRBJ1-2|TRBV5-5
CASSSQGIEGYGYTF
TGTGCCAGCAGCTCACAGGGCATCGAAGGCTATGGCTACACCTTC
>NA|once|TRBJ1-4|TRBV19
CASSPLGRGNEKLFF
TGTGCCAGTAGTCCGCTCGGGAGGGGTAATGAAAAACTGTTTTTT
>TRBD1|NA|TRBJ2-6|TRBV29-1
CSVPRGQGSGANVLTF
TGCAGCGTCCCTAGGGGACAGGGGTCTGGGGCCAACGTCCTGACTTTC
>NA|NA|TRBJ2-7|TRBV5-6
CASSPDISYEQYF
TGTGCCAGCAGCCCGGACATCTCCTACGAGCAGTACTTC
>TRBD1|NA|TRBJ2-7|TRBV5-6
CASSQDRGTYEQYF
TGTGCCAGCAGCCAGGACAGGGGTACCTACGAGCAGTACTTC
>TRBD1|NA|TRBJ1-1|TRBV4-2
CASSQDWDSLGNTEAFF
TGTGCCAGCAGCCAAGATTGGGACAGTCTTGGGAACACTGAAGCTTTCTTT
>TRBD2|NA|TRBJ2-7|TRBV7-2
CASSLPTSGGAGNEQYF
TGTGCCAGCAGCTTACCTACTAGCGGGGGGGCTGGTAACGAGCAGTACTTC
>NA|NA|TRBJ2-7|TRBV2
CASSEGTYYEQYF
TGTGCCAGCAGTGAAGGGACATACTACGAGCAGTACTTC
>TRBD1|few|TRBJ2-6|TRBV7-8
CASSLLGTGGASGANVLTF
TGTGCCAGCAGCCTCCTCGGGACAGGGGGCGCATCTGGGGCCAACGTCCTGACTTTC
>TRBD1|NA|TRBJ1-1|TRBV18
CASSPTGGTEAFF
TGTGCCAGCTCACCTACAGGGGGGACTGAAGCTTTCTTT
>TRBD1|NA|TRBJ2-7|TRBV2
CASSERDRGSYEQYF
TGTGCCAGCAGCGAAAGGGACAGGGGGTCCTACGAGCAGTACTTC
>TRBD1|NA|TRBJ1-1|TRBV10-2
CASSRNVGTANTEAFF
TGCGCCAGCAGCCGAAACGTCGGGACAGCGAACACTGAAGCTTTCTTT
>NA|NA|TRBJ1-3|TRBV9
CASSLDSYSGNTIYF
TGTGCCAGCAGCCTCGACAGTTACTCTGGAAACACCATATATTTT
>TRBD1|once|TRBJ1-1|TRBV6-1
CASNNRGENTEAFF
TGTGCCAGCAACAACAGGGGGGAGAACACTGAAGCTTTCTTT
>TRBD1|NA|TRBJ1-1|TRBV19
CASSRGSPEAFF
TGTGCCAGTAGCAGGGGGAGCCCTGAAGCTTTCTTT
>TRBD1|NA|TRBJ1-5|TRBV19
CASSIGPRSGTGNQPQHF
TGTGCCAGTAGTATAGGGCCCCGCTCGGGGACAGGGAATCAGCCCCAGCATTTT
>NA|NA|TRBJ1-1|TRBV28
CASSLTRGMNTEAFF
TGTGCCAGCAGTCTCACCCGGGGGATGAATACTGAAGCTTTCTTT
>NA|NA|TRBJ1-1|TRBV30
CAANGGPGAFF
TGTGCCGCCAACGGGGGACCCGGAGCTTTCTTT
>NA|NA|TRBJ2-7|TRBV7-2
CASSLSGLGGTYEQYF
TGTGCCAGCAGCTTAAGTGGCTTGGGGGGTACCTACGAGCAGTACTTC